Listed below are T cell receptor beta chains from one sample, sequenced in a study of PD-1 blockade in classical Hodgkin lymphoma. Produced via immunoSEQ multiplex PCR; TCRdb's table is partial and in-frame only. The sample lists approximately 110,000 clones; more than 70% were seen once. Sequences were derived from peripheral blood mononuclear cells (PBMCs), sampled before the fourth cycle of nivolumab. These receptors were taken from a human donor with classical Hodgkin lymphoma. Each CDR3 is given with its conserved first and last residue. The order of the fields is V gene, J gene, D gene, CDR3 length, CDR3 protein. D genes are given only for firm matches.

TRBV11-2	TRBJ2-3	TRBD1	16	CASSFGWTGSTDTQYF
TRBV14	TRBJ1-1	.	13	CASSQEVNTEAFF
TRBV2	TRBJ1-2	.	13	CASQGLGMDGYTF
TRBV25-1	TRBJ1-5	.	15	CASSGGTLSNQPQHF
TRBV5-4	TRBJ1-4	.	13	CASSLRGGEKLFF
TRBV12-2	TRBJ2-5	.	16	CASRLERAATQETQYF
TRBV4-2	TRBJ2-7	TRBD2	14	CASSQTSGSYEQYF
TRBV5-6	TRBJ1-1	.	15	CASSPRRNMNTEAFF
TRBV6-5	TRBJ1-2	.	13	CASRARVNYGYTF
TRBV19	TRBJ2-5	.	15	CASSTGPTEWETQYF
TRBV5-6	TRBJ2-1	TRBD2	17	CASSLALTSGYYNEQFF
TRBV7-2	TRBJ2-7	.	14	CASSLAHLSYEQYF
TRBV19	TRBJ1-4	.	16	CASSIGGAATNEKLFF
TRBV5-1	TRBJ2-3	TRBD1	16	CASSPIGTASTDTQYF
TRBV6-5	TRBJ1-4	.	15	CASTETGRGNEKLFF
TRBV19	TRBJ1-5	TRBD1	18	CASSIDPGQGGWRQPQHF